Each of the 6 T cell receptor beta chains below was sequenced from the same sample in a study of blood T cell repertoires in COVID-19. Data came from immunoSEQ multiplex PCR; TCRdb stores just in-frame clones and leaves some out. Of 200,000 to 300,000 clones detected, approximately 85% appear once; the ten largest clones hold 4% to 6%. The material sequenced was peripheral blood. The origin of the receptors is a man over 45 with COVID-19, enrolled during active disease.

The rearrangement links TRBV18 to TRBJ1-1; TRBD1 agrees at 8 bases. V lost 6 bases and J lost 5; bases outside the gene matches: 11. This CDR3 has 15 amino acids. Per germline, CDR1 KGHSH and CDR2 LQKENI. CDR3 sequence reads: CASSSGTGLRTEAFF. DNA for the CDR3: TGTGCCAGCTCCTCTGGGACAGGATTGAGAACTGAAGCTTTCTTT.

The gene calls are TRBV5-6 and TRBJ1-6, with 7 bases matching TRBD1. CDR1 and CDR2 from the germline V gene are SGHDT and YYEEEE. There are 16 residues in the CDR3. V was pared by 2 bases and J by 5 bases, with 7 bases of the junction left unmatched. The CDR3 region is CASSFQTGVNNSPLHF. CDR3 in DNA: TGTGCCAGCAGCTTTCAAACAGGGGTAAATAATTCACCCCTCCACTTT.

This clone appeared a single time. The rearrangement joins TRBV6-5 to TRBJ1-1, with 10 bases that match TRBD1. This CDR3 region has 13 residues. Germline V gives CDR1 MNHEY, CDR2 SVGAGI. After removal of 6 bases from V and 7 bases from J, the junction contained 5 bases not matched to a gene. The CDR3 DNA reads as TGTGCCAGCAGGTCGACAGGGGGCAGTGAAGCTTTCTTT. Translation gives CASRSTGGSEAFF.

The gene calls are TRBV11-3 and TRBJ2-2, with 7 bases matching TRBD1. This CDR3 contains 15 residues. The V gene's germline CDR1 is SGHNT and CDR2 YENEEA. After removal of 3 bases from V and 1 base from J, the junction contained 2 bases not matched to a gene. CDR3: CASSLSGGNTGELFF. The CDR3 DNA reads as TGTGCCAGCAGCTTGTCAGGGGGGAACACCGGGGAGCTGTTTTTT.

This chain connects TRBV7-9 to TRBJ2-1, with TRBD1 matching 8 bases. V gave up 6 bases and J gave up 0 bases; unmatched junction bases: 10. Germline V lookup: CDR1 SEHNR, CDR2 FQNEAQ (reference sequence). This CDR3 contains 17 residues. DNA for the CDR3: TGTGCCAGCAGGACAGGGGTCAGCGGAGTCTCCTACAATGAGCAGTTCTTC. Residues: CASRTGVSGVSYNEQFF.

This rearrangement joins TRBV5-1 to TRBJ2-2; tentative D call: TRBD2 (6 bases). Germline V CDR1 and CDR2: SGHRS, YFSETQ. Trimming removed 0 bases from V and 5 bases from J, with 8 bases in between. The CDR3 is 14 amino acids. CDR3 sequence (DNA): TGCGCCAGCAGCTTGGGGGCGGGGACCGGGGAGCTGTTTTTT. It encodes CASSLGAGTGELFF.